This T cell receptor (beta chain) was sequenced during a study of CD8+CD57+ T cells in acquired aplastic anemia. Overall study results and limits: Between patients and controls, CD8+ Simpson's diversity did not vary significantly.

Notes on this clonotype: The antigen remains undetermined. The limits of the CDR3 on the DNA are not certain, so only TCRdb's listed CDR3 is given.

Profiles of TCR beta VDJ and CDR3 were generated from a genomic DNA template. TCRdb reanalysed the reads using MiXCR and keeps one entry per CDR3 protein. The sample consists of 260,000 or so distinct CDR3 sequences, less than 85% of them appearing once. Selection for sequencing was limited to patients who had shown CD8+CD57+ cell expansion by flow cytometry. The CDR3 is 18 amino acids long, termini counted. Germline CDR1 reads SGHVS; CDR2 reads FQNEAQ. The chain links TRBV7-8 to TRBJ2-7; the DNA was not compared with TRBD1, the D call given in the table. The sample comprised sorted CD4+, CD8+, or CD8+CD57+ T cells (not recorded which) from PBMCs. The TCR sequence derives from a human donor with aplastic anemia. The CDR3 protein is CASSLAGGADTQYFDPDV.